This T cell receptor (beta chain) was recorded in a study of T cell responses to AZD1222 COVID-19 vaccine. Profiled with immunoSEQ multiplex PCR; TCRdb holds only in-frame clones, not every one. The sample lists 130,000 to 150,000 clones, roughly 90% occurring once. CDR3 size: 16 residues. V lost 8 bases, J lost 0 bases, and 6 bases stayed unmatched. Germline V gene lookup returns CDR1 MRHNA and CDR2 SNTAGT. Study-wide results and limits: When two AZD1222 doses had been given, Spike-specific TCR breadth and depth rose.

As concerns this clone: Its antigen is still unknown.

This chain joins TRBV6-4 and TRBJ2-2; 10 bases map to TRBD2. The TCR was taken from an adult who received the AZD1222 COVID-19 vaccine. Specimen: peripheral blood, collected 28 days after the second AZD1222 dose. The CDR3 nucleotides read TGTGCCAGCTCTCCCGGGACTAGCGCGAACACCGGGGAGCTGTTTTTT. Protein product: CASSPGTSANTGELFF.